The rows below give T cell receptor beta chains drawn from one sample of a study of beta chain features in type 1 diabetes. The repertoire was sequenced with immunoSEQ multiplex PCR; TCRdb's copy has only in-frame clones and lacks some. The profile shows 250,000 or so clones, about 70% of them singletons. Sequenced input: naive CD4+ T cells from blood. These receptors all come from a young man in good health. Each CDR3 is given with its conserved first and last residue. Fields, in order: D gene, J gene, clone size, CDR3 length, V gene, CDR3 protein, CDR3 DNA. D genes are given only for firm matches. Rows may omit the clone size; those that give it use once, few, many or a size class.

D: .; J: TRBJ2-5; size: once; length: 11; V: TRBV30; CDR3: CAWSIEETQYF; DNA: TGTGCCTGGAGTATAGAGGAGACCCAGTACTTC
D: .; J: TRBJ2-1; size: .; length: 15; V: TRBV5-1; CDR3: CASSLDVSSYNEQFF; DNA: TGCGCCAGCAGCTTGGACGTCAGCTCCTACAATGAGCAGTTCTTC
D: TRBD1; J: TRBJ1-4; size: .; length: 14; V: TRBV6-6; CDR3: CASSKQGAFEKLFF; DNA: TGTGCCAGCAGTAAACAGGGGGCATTTGAAAAACTGTTTTTT
D: TRBD2; J: TRBJ2-2; size: once; length: 17; V: TRBV15; CDR3: CATSREGGRTLNGELFF; DNA: TGTGCCACCAGCAGAGAGGGCGGGAGGACCTTAAACGGGGAGCTGTTTTTT
D: TRBD2; J: TRBJ2-2; size: .; length: 14; V: TRBV28; CDR3: CASSFRLAPGELFF; DNA: TGTGCCAGCAGTTTTAGACTAGCTCCCGGGGAGCTGTTTTTT
D: .; J: TRBJ2-7; size: .; length: 15; V: TRBV5-1; CDR3: CASSLNAGAQYEQYF; DNA: TGCGCCAGCAGCTTGAACGCGGGGGCCCAATACGAGCAGTACTTC
D: TRBD2; J: TRBJ2-3; size: .; length: 17; V: TRBV29-1; CDR3: CSGRRLAGSASTDTQYF; DNA: TGCAGCGGAAGGAGGCTAGCGGGGAGTGCTAGCACAGATACGCAGTATTTT
D: TRBD1; J: TRBJ2-1; size: .; length: 14; V: TRBV9; CDR3: CASSPGTGYNEQFF; DNA: TGTGCCAGCAGCCCCGGGACAGGGTACAATGAGCAGTTCTTC
D: TRBD2; J: TRBJ2-7; size: few; length: 16; V: TRBV28; CDR3: CASSPTGLAGTYEQYF; DNA: TGTGCCAGCAGTCCCACTGGACTAGCGGGAACCTACGAGCAGTACTTC
D: .; J: TRBJ2-1; size: .; length: 12; V: TRBV7-9; CDR3: CASSPPGREQFF; DNA: TGTGCCAGCAGCCCCCCGGGTCGGGAGCAGTTCTTC
D: TRBD2; J: TRBJ2-3; size: .; length: 15; V: TRBV5-1; CDR3: CASSLERGSGDTQYF; DNA: TGCGCCAGCAGCTTGGAGCGCGGGAGTGGCGATACGCAGTATTTT
D: TRBD1; J: TRBJ2-3; size: .; length: 16; V: TRBV5-1; CDR3: CASSWDPDRKPDTQYF; DNA: TGCGCCAGCAGCTGGGACCCGGACAGGAAACCAGATACGCAGTATTTT
D: TRBD1; J: TRBJ1-1; size: .; length: 15; V: TRBV29-1; CDR3: CSVETGLPMNTEAFF; DNA: TGCAGCGTTGAGACAGGGCTACCCATGAACACTGAAGCTTTCTTT
D: TRBD1; J: TRBJ2-2; size: .; length: 15; V: TRBV29-1; CDR3: CSALPGTVNTGELFF; DNA: TGCAGCGCCCTTCCCGGGACAGTGAACACCGGGGAGCTGTTTTTT
D: .; J: TRBJ1-2; size: .; length: 16; V: TRBV5-6; CDR3: CASSTFFGRDHYGYTF; DNA: TGTGCCAGCAGTACCTTTTTTGGCCGGGATCACTATGGCTACACCTTC
D: .; J: TRBJ2-1; size: few; length: 12; V: TRBV29-1; CDR3: CSYGTYHSSQFF; DNA: TGCAGCTATGGCACTTACCATTCTTCGCAGTTCTTC
D: TRBD2; J: TRBJ2-1; size: .; length: 16; V: TRBV28; CDR3: CASRGLRGSSYNEQFF; DNA: TGTGCCAGCAGGGGGCTTCGCGGGAGCTCCTACAATGAGCAGTTCTTC
D: TRBD1; J: TRBJ2-2; size: .; length: 15; V: TRBV23-1; CDR3: CASSQTKQGTGELFF; DNA: TGCGCCAGCAGTCAAACCAAACAGGGGACCGGGGAGCTGTTTTTT
D: TRBD1; J: TRBJ2-7; size: few; length: 13; V: TRBV7-2; CDR3: CASSRQGLNEQYF; DNA: TGTGCCAGCAGCCGACAGGGTCTGAACGAGCAGTACTTC
D: TRBD1; J: TRBJ2-7; size: .; length: 11; V: TRBV30; CDR3: CAWTLGTGLYF; DNA: TGTGCCTGGACCTTAGGGACAGGGCTGTACTTC
D: TRBD1; J: TRBJ2-1; size: .; length: 15; V: TRBV29-1; CDR3: CSVNHRQGGYNEQFF; DNA: TGCAGCGTAAACCATAGACAGGGCGGCTACAATGAGCAGTTCTTC
D: .; J: TRBJ1-3; size: .; length: 15; V: TRBV7-2; CDR3: CASSSDGGSGNTIYF; DNA: TGTGCCAGCAGCTCCGACGGGGGCTCAGGAAACACCATATATTTT
D: TRBD1; J: TRBJ2-3; size: .; length: 16; V: TRBV9; CDR3: CASSALTGSHTDTQYF; DNA: TGTGCCAGCAGCGCCCTGACAGGGTCCCACACAGATACGCAGTATTTT
D: .; J: TRBJ1-3; size: few; length: 13; V: TRBV30; CDR3: CACPRESGNTIYF; DNA: TGTGCCTGTCCTCGGGAGTCTGGAAACACCATATATTTT
D: .; J: TRBJ2-1; size: few; length: 12; V: TRBV4-3; CDR3: CASSQGGGKQFF; DNA: TGCGCCAGCAGCCAAGGGGGAGGCAAGCAGTTCTTC
D: TRBD2; J: TRBJ2-7; size: .; length: 16; V: TRBV29-1; CDR3: CSVPGKPSGASYEQYF; DNA: TGCAGCGTTCCCGGAAAGCCTAGCGGTGCTTCCTACGAGCAGTACTTC
D: .; J: TRBJ1-2; size: .; length: 13; V: TRBV29-1; CDR3: CSVDGVRGYGYTF; DNA: TGCAGCGTTGACGGGGTCAGGGGCTATGGCTACACCTTC
D: TRBD2; J: TRBJ2-7; size: few; length: 11; V: TRBV29-1; CDR3: CSVQRENEQYF; DNA: TGCAGCGTTCAGCGGGAAAACGAGCAGTACTTC
D: .; J: TRBJ2-5; size: .; length: 15; V: TRBV15; CDR3: CATQGYSGTGETQYF; DNA: TGTGCCACCCAGGGATATAGCGGAACGGGGGAGACCCAGTACTTC
D: TRBD1; J: TRBJ1-5; size: .; length: 13; V: TRBV29-1; CDR3: CSVAGGFNQPQHF; DNA: TGCAGCGTGGCAGGGGGCTTTAATCAGCCCCAGCATTTT
D: TRBD2; J: TRBJ2-1; size: .; length: 16; V: TRBV29-1; CDR3: CSVQSPTSGRGIEQFF; DNA: TGCAGCGTACAATCCCCTACTAGCGGGAGAGGGATTGAGCAGTTCTTC